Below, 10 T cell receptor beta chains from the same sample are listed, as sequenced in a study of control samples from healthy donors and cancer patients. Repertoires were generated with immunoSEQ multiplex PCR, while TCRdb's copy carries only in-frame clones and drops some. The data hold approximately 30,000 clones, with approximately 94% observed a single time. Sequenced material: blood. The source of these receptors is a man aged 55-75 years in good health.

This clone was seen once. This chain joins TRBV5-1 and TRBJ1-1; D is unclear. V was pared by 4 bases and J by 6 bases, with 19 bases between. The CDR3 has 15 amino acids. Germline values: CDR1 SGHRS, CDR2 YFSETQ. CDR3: CASSEIHTDSAEAFF. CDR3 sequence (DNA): TGCGCCAGCAGCGAGATACACACAGATTCGGCTGAAGCTTTCTTT. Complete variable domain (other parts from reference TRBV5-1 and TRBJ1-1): KAGVTQTPRYLIKTRGQQVTLSCSPISGHRSVSWYQQTPGQGLQFLFEYFSETQRNKGNFPGRFSGRQFSNSRSEMNVSTLELGDSALYLCASSEIHTDSAEAFFGQGTRLTVV.

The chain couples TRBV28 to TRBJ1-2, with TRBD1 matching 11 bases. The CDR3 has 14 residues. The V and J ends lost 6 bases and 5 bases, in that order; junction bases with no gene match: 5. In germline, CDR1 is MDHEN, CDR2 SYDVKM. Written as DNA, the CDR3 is TGTGCCAGCAGCCCCGGGACAGGGGGGTATGGCTACACCTTC. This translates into CASSPGTGGYGYTF.

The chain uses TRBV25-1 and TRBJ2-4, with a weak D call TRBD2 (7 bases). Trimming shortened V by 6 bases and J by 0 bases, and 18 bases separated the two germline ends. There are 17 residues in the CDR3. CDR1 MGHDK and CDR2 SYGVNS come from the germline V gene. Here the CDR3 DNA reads TGTGCCAGCAGGTTTTCCTGGGGGGGGCTAGCCAAAAACATTCAGTACTTC. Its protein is CASRFSWGGLAKNIQYF. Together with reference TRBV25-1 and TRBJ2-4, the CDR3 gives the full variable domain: EADIYQTPRYLVIGTGKKITLECSQTMGHDKMYWYQQDPGMELHLIHYSYGVNSTEKGDLSSESTVSRIRTEHFPLTLESARPSHTSQYLCASRFSWGGLAKNIQYFGAGTRLSVL.

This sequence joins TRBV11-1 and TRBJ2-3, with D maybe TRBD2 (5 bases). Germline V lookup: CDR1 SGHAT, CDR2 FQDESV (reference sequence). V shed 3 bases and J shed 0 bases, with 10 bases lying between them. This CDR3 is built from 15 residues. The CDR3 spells CASSFGLASTDTQYF. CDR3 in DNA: TGTGCCAGCAGCTTCGGCCTAGCCAGCACAGATACGCAGTATTTT.

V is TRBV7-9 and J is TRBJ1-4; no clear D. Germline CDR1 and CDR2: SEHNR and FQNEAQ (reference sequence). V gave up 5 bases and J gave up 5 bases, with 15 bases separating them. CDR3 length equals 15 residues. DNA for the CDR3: TGTGCCAGCAGCATCCTCAGCGCACTAAATGAAAAACTGTTTTTT. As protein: CASSILSALNEKLFF.

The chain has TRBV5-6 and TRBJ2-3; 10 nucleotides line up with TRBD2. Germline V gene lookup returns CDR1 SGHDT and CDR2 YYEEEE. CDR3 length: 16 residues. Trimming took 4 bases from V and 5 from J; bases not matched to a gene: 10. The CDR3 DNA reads TGTGCCAGCAGCCTACCCGGGACTAGCGTTGGAGATACGCAGTATTTT. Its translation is CASSLPGTSVGDTQYF.

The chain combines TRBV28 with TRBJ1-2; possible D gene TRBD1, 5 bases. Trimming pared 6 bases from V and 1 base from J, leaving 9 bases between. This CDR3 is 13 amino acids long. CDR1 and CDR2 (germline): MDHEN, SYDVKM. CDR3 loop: CASRQDINYGYTF. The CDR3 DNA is TGTGCCAGCAGGCAGGACATTAACTATGGCTACACCTTC.

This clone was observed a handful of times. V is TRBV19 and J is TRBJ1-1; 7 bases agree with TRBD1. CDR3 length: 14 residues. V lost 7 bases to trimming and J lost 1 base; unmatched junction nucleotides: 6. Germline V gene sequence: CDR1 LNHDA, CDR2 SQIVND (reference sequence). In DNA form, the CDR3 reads TGTGCCAGTAATTCAGGGGGGAGGAACACTGAAGCTTTCTTT. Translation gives CASNSGGRNTEAFF. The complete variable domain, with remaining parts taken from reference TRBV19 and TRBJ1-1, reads DGGITQSPKYLFRKEGQNVTLSCEQNLNHDAMYWYRQDPGQGLRLIYYSQIVNDFQKGDIAEGYSVSREKKESFPLTVTSAQKNPTAFYLCASNSGGRNTEAFFGQGTRLTVV.

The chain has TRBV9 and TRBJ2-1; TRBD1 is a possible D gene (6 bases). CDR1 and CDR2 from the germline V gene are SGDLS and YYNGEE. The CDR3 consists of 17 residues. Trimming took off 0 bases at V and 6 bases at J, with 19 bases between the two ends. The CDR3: CASSVEDRGGRRNEQFF. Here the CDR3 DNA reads TGTGCCAGCAGCGTAGAGGATCGTGGGGGCCGGCGCAATGAGCAGTTCTTC.

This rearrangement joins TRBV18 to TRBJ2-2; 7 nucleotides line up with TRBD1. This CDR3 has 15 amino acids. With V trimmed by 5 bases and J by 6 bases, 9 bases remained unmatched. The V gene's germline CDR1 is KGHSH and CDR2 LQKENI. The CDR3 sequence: CASSSQTGLAGELFF. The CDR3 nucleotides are TGTGCCAGCTCATCACAGACAGGGTTGGCCGGGGAGCTGTTTTTT.